Detailed here is one TCR beta chain. What it binds is unknown. These data belong to a study of cytotoxic CD8 clonotypes in ibrutinib-treated CLL. Overall study results and limits: The public clonotypes identified were infrequent and showed contraction or stability on treatment.

V lost 2 bases, J lost 7 bases, and 8 bases lay in between. This CDR3 is 12 amino acids long. Germline V gene sequence: CDR1 MNHEY, CDR2 SMNVEV (reference sequence). This table comes from immunoSEQ multiplex PCR, and its TCRdb copy is limited to in-frame clones, with some not included. This sample has about 74,000 clones, with about 84% found just once. The input for sequencing was PBMCs, taken at disease progression, from a patient treated with ibrutinib. J is TRBJ1-1 and V is TRBV27, with D possibly matching TRBD1 (6 bases). This clonotype was sampled from a human donor with chronic lymphocytic leukemia. The CDR3 here is CASSLTGNEAFF. The CDR3 DNA reads as TGTGCCAGCAGTTTAACAGGGAATGAAGCTTTCTTT.